Below, 17 T cell receptor beta chains from the same sample are listed, as sequenced in a study of T cell changes during pregnancy in multiple sclerosis. Sequenced by immunoSEQ multiplex PCR; TCRdb stores in-frame clones only, minus some. The sample yields around 45,000 clones, around 90% seen once. The specimen comprised CD4+ T cells from peripheral blood mononuclear cells, sampled in the second trimester of pregnancy. The receptors were sampled from a female donor in good health, enrolled as a control in a pregnancy study.

This chain uses TRBV10-3 with TRBJ2-5, with 10 bases lining up with TRBD1. From germline, CDR1 is ENHRY and CDR2 SYGVKD. Trimming took 4 bases from V and 5 from J; bases not matched to a gene: 7. The CDR3 extends over 15 amino acids. CDR3 coding DNA: TGTGCCATCAGTGCCGGACAGGGGGATAGGGAGACCCAGTACTTC. Its protein product is CAISAGQGDRETQYF.

The chain is built from TRBV7-2 and TRBJ2-1; no reliable D call. The length of the CDR3 is 12 residues. Germline CDR1 and CDR2: SGHTA and FQGNSA. The V end was cut by 1 base, the J end by 6 bases, with 4 bases between. The CDR3 DNA sequence: TGTGCCAGCAGCTTAGGGAGCAATGAGCAGTTCTTC. Amino acids: CASSLGSNEQFF.

The rearrangement links TRBV6-1 to TRBJ1-2; tentatively, D is TRBD1 (6 bases). The CDR3 is 15 amino acids. Germline V CDR1 and CDR2: MNHNS, SASEGT. The V gene lost 5 bases and the J gene lost 8 bases, with 21 bases spanning the gap. CDR3 loop: CASSRDIESSRGYTF. CDR3 DNA: TGTGCCAGCAGTCGGGACATAGAGAGCTCTAGGGGCTACACCTTC.

This chain joins TRBV7-9 and TRBJ2-1; TRBD2 agrees at 10 bases. This CDR3 spans 16 amino acids. Trimming at V came to 0 bases and at J to 9 bases, leaving 8 bases not matched to a gene. Germline CDR1 SEHNR, CDR2 FQNEAQ (reference sequence). The CDR3 DNA is TGTGCCAGCAGCTTAGCGCGGGGTAGCGGGGGGTCTGAGCAGTTCTTC. Translated, it gives CASSLARGSGGSEQFF.

The chain uses TRBV19 and TRBJ1-5; D unresolved. V was shortened by 7 bases and J by 6 bases, with 19 bases between the two germline ends. This CDR3 has 15 amino acids. CDR1 is LNHDA and CDR2 is SQIVND in the germline V gene (reference sequence). The CDR3 protein is CASTRAPNSRQPQHF. The CDR3 region has the DNA TGTGCCAGTACGAGGGCCCCCAATTCACGTCAGCCCCAGCATTTT.

This chain uses TRBV11-2 with TRBJ2-2; 11 positions agree with TRBD2. The CDR3 has 16 amino acids. V shed 5 bases and J 0 bases; nucleotides not matched to a gene: 2. Germline loops: CDR1 SGHAT, CDR2 FQNNGV. The CDR3 region is CASSRTSGSNTGELFF. The CDR3, as DNA: TGTGCCAGCAGCCGGACTAGCGGGTCGAACACCGGGGAGCTGTTTTTT.

J is TRBJ2-7 and V is TRBV7-2; 11 nucleotides align to TRBD2. There are 16 residues in the CDR3. The germline V gene has CDR1 SGHTA and CDR2 FQGNSA. V gave up 1 base and J gave up 6 bases; unmatched junction bases: 8. CDR3 nucleotides: TGTGCCAGCAGCTTAGACTCGCTAGCGGGGGGTCGCGAGCAGTACTTC. The encoded protein is CASSLDSLAGGREQYF.

This chain joins TRBV7-2 and TRBJ2-1; TRBD2 might be the D (6 bases). CDR3 size: 16 residues. Germline CDR1 and CDR2: SGHTA and FQGNSA. The V and J ends lost 1 base and 8 bases respectively, with 18 bases between them. The CDR3 region has the DNA TGTGCCAGCAGCTTAGTTTCGTCTAGCGTGACGGATGAGCAGTTCTTC. It yields the protein CASSLVSSSVTDEQFF.

This clone was seen just once. This chain uses TRBV18 with TRBJ2-7; tentative D call: TRBD1 (6 bases). The CDR3 sequence is 14 residues long. Trimming cost V 3 bases and J 2 bases, with 11 bases left between them. Germline V gene lookup returns CDR1 KGHSH and CDR2 LQKENI. CDR3 sequence: CASSPMDSAYEQYF. The CDR3 region has the DNA TGTGCCAGCTCACCTATGGACAGCGCCTACGAGCAGTACTTC. The full variable domain, in which reference TRBV18 and TRBJ2-7 provide the parts outside the CDR3, is NAGVMQNPRHLVRRRGQEARLRCSPMKGHSHVYWYRQLPEEGLKFMVYLQKENIIDESGMPKERFSAEFPKEGPSILRIQQVVRGDSAAYFCASSPMDSAYEQYFGPGTRLTVT.

This clone occurred a few times. J is TRBJ1-1 and V is TRBV6-6, with D perhaps TRBD1 (5 bases). The CDR3 has 12 residues. Germline V gives CDR1 MNHNY, CDR2 SVGAGI (reference sequence). Trimming took off 5 bases at V and 6 bases at J, with 10 bases between the two ends. The CDR3 sequence is CASSARGSEAFF. The CDR3, as DNA: TGTGCCAGCAGTGCCCGGGGGTCTGAAGCTTTCTTT.

The table lists this clone with a count of one. The chain recombines TRBV5-1 with TRBJ2-7, with TRBD1 as a possible D gene (6 bases). The germline V gene encodes CDR1 SGHRS and CDR2 YFSETQ. The CDR3 runs 15 residues. Trimming took off 0 bases at V and 1 base at J, with 11 bases between the two ends. CDR3 sequence: CASSLDPTGSYEQYF. The DNA of the CDR3 is TGCGCCAGCAGCTTGGACCCTACAGGGTCCTACGAGCAGTACTTC.

This chain links TRBV6-5 with TRBJ1-2; D might be TRBD1 (5 bases). The length of the CDR3 is 14 residues. CDR1 MNHEY and CDR2 SVGAGI come from the germline V gene. The V end was cut by 0 bases, the J end by 5 bases, with 10 bases between. Written as DNA, the CDR3 is TGTGCCAGCAGTTACTCGGCGGCAGGGTATGGCTACACCTTC. Its protein product is CASSYSAAGYGYTF.

The chain recombines TRBV12-5 with TRBJ2-5, with D maybe TRBD1 (6 bases). V lost 4 bases and J 1 base, leaving 10 bases between the germline ends. The CDR3 loop spans 14 amino acids. Germline CDR1 reads LGHNT; CDR2 reads FRNRAP. CDR3 sequence: CASGSGTPQETQYF. In DNA form, the CDR3 reads TGTGCTAGTGGTTCCGGGACACCCCAAGAGACCCAGTACTTC.

This chain uses TRBV7-9 with TRBJ2-1, with TRBD1 as a possible D gene (6 bases). CDR1 SEHNR and CDR2 FQNEAQ come from the germline V gene (reference sequence). Deletions cut 4 bases from V and 4 bases from J, with 11 bases between. The CDR3 length is 14 residues. The chain's CDR3 is CASSSQRGYNEQFF. The DNA of the CDR3 is TGTGCCAGCAGCTCACAAAGGGGGTACAATGAGCAGTTCTTC.

The sample holds a few counts of this clone. This chain joins TRBV4-3 and TRBJ2-3; 10 bases align to TRBD1. Germline trimming cut 2 bases from V and 3 bases from J; bases unmatched to any gene: 2. Germline V gene lookup returns CDR1 LGHNA and CDR2 YSLEER. The CDR3 spans 15 residues. CDR3 protein: CASSQRQGATDTQYF. The CDR3 DNA follows: TGCGCCAGCAGCCAACGACAGGGGGCAACAGATACGCAGTATTTT.

This clone has just a few counts. The V gene is TRBV7-2, the J gene TRBJ2-7; 8 nucleotides match TRBD2. The CDR3 extends over 14 amino acids. The germline gives CDR1 SGHTA, CDR2 FQGNSA. V gave up 5 bases and J gave up 3 bases; unmatched junction bases: 6. CDR3 region: CASSRSGKGYEQYF. CDR3 in DNA: TGTGCCAGCAGCCGTAGCGGGAAGGGCTACGAGCAGTACTTC.

The chain recombines TRBV9 with TRBJ2-2; TRBD2 might be the D (5 bases). Trimming shortened V by 4 bases and J by 7 bases, and 17 bases separated the two germline ends. The germline gives CDR1 SGDLS, CDR2 YYNGEE. The CDR3 runs 15 residues. The CDR3 region is CASSLSNPGSGELFF. As DNA, the CDR3 is TGTGCCAGCAGCTTAAGCAATCCTGGGAGCGGGGAGCTGTTTTTT.